These 30 T cell receptor beta chains were sequenced from one sample in a study of blood T cell repertoires in COVID-19 (dated by TCRdb to 2020 to 2021). Libraries came from the immunoSEQ multiplex PCR assay. As stored in TCRdb, this immuneACCESS dataset retains in-frame rearrangements with V and J assigned. A fraction of the clones does not appear; measured against another copy, unresolved V genes explain less than half of the discrepancy, and the remainder lacks a known reason. Here the sample has about 200,000 clones; roughly 87% occur a single time. The ten largest account for approximately 2.4% of the sample. The source material was PBMCs or T cells enriched from blood (not recorded which). These receptor sequences come from a woman aged 25 to 39 who had recovered from COVID-19.

This chain links TRBV10-3 with TRBJ1-3; unclear D gene. Germline loops: CDR1 ENHRY, CDR2 SYGVKD. This CDR3 spans 14 amino acids. V was cut by 3 bases and J by 4 bases, with 10 bases left in between. CDR3 protein: CAISDGGSGNTIYF. The CDR3 bases are TGTGCCATCAGTGACGGAGGGTCCGGAAACACCATATATTTT.

The chain carries TRBV7-8 and TRBJ1-2; TRBD1 agrees at 9 bases. This CDR3 has 15 residues. In germline, CDR1 is SGHVS, CDR2 FQNEAQ. After removal of 5 bases from V and 8 bases from J, the junction contained 12 bases not matched to a gene. CDR3 in DNA: TGTGCCAGCAGCCTGCAACAGGGGGCGCGAGGCGGCTACACCTTC. This gives the protein CASSLQQGARGGYTF.

V is TRBV7-8 and J is TRBJ1-4; 8 bases align to TRBD1. V gave up 3 bases and J gave up 3 bases; unmatched junction bases: 3. Per germline, CDR1 SGHVS and CDR2 FQNEAQ. The CDR3 consists of 15 residues. CDR3 residues: CASSFQGAPNEKLFF. CDR3 DNA sequence: TGTGCCAGCAGCTTTCAGGGGGCCCCTAATGAAAAACTGTTTTTT.

The gene calls are TRBV7-2 and TRBJ2-2; 8 nucleotides align to TRBD2. The CDR3 has 16 residues. The germline gives CDR1 SGHTA, CDR2 FQGNSA. After removal of 4 bases from V and 1 base from J, the junction contained 5 bases not matched to a gene. The CDR3 DNA is TGTGCCAGCAGCTCGACCCGGGGGGGGAACACCGGGGAGCTGTTTTTT. It yields the protein CASSSTRGGNTGELFF.

CDR3 nucleotide sequence: TGTGCCAGCACTCGGACTAGCGGCTACAATGAGCAGTTCTTC. This encodes CASTRTSGYNEQFF. The chain uses TRBV2 and TRBJ2-1, with TRBD2 matching over 10 bases. V trimming: 7 bases; J trimming: 3 bases; junction bases outside the gene matches: 3. The CDR3 sequence is 14 residues long. CDR1 and CDR2 from the germline V gene are SNHLY and FYNNEI. The full variable domain, with the rest looked up from reference TRBV2 and TRBJ2-1, is EPEVTQTPSHQVTQMGQEVILRCVPISNHLYFYWYRQILGQKVEFLVSFYNNEISEKSEIFDDQFSVERPDGSNFTLKIRSTKLEDSAMYFCASTRTSGYNEQFFGPGTRLTVL.

This clone was observed once. V usage is TRBV27 and J usage is TRBJ1-5; a weak D match, TRBD1 (6 bases). The CDR3 covers 15 residues. V was cut by 3 bases and J by 6 bases, with 15 bases left in between. From germline, CDR1 is MNHEY and CDR2 SMNVEV (reference sequence). The CDR3 coding sequence is TGTGCCAGCAGTTTTAGTGGGGGCCGGGGTCAGCCCCAGCATTTT. It encodes CASSFSGGRGQPQHF.

This sequence joins TRBV11-2 and TRBJ1-3, with TRBD1 matching 9 bases. The CDR3 totals 14 residues. CDR1 and CDR2 from the germline V gene are SGHAT and FQNNGV. V dropped 3 bases and J dropped 7; count of bases not matched to a gene: 4. CDR3 residues: CASSFTGGRNTIYF. The CDR3, as DNA: TGTGCCAGCAGCTTCACAGGGGGCAGGAACACCATATATTTT.

This clone was counted a single time. The V gene is TRBV5-4, the J gene TRBJ2-3; 10 positions match TRBD2. The CDR3 has 15 amino acids. Germline CDR1 is SGHNT and CDR2 is YYREEE (reference sequence). The junction had 1 base not matched to a gene; V was cut back by 2 bases and J by 1 base. CDR3 in DNA: TGTGCCAGCAGCTTTAGCGGGGGGCGCACAGATACGCAGTATTTT. This encodes CASSFSGGRTDTQYF.

The gene calls are TRBV7-3 and TRBJ2-1, with 7 positions matching TRBD1. The germline gives CDR1 SGHTA, CDR2 FQGTGA. The CDR3 runs 14 residues. After removal of 1 base from V and 11 bases from J, the junction contained 8 bases not matched to a gene. For the CDR3, the DNA is TGTGCCAGCAGCTTAAGCCAGGGGGTCAGCCAGCAGTTCTTC. The encoded protein is CASSLSQGVSQQFF.

Only a few counts were recorded for this clone. The genes are TRBV11-2 and TRBJ2-1, with a possible D match to TRBD1 (5 bases). Looked up from germline, CDR1 is SGHAT and CDR2 is FQNNGV. The CDR3 totals 15 residues. Trimming removed 5 bases from V and 0 bases from J, with 11 bases in between. CDR3 coding DNA: TGTGCCAGCAGCCAGGGCCTTAACTCCTACAATGAGCAGTTCTTC. Translation: CASSQGLNSYNEQFF.

This chain uses TRBV24-1 with TRBJ2-3, with D possibly being TRBD2 (5 bases). Germline CDR1 KGHDR, CDR2 SFDVKD. The CDR3 sequence is 13 residues long. Trimming took 7 bases from V and 1 from J, leaving 8 bases between them. The CDR3 DNA reads TGTGCCACCAGAGATAGCGGCACAGATACGCAGTATTTT. Amino acid sequence: CATRDSGTDTQYF.

The rearrangement links TRBV6-1 to TRBJ1-1, with no clear D. The CDR3 loop spans 14 amino acids. Trimming removed 0 bases at V and 0 bases at J, with 5 bases between. From germline, CDR1 is MNHNS and CDR2 SASEGT. The CDR3 sequence: CASSEASVNTEAFF. CDR3 coding DNA: TGTGCCAGCAGTGAAGCATCAGTGAACACTGAAGCTTTCTTT.

This chain links TRBV3-1 (or the pseudogene TRBV3-2) with TRBJ2-3; 13 positions match TRBD2. The V segment lost 4 bases and the J segment 1 base; nucleotides outside the gene matches: 2. CDR3 length: 16 amino acids. Germline CDR1 reads LGHDT; CDR2 reads YNNKEL (reference sequence). CDR3 in amino acids: CASSRTSGSGTDTQYF. The CDR3 DNA follows: TGTGCCAGCAGCCGGACTAGCGGGAGTGGCACAGATACGCAGTATTTT.

This chain links TRBV6-2 or TRBV6-3 with TRBJ1-6, with 7 bases that match TRBD1. Germline CDR1 MNHEY, CDR2 SVGEGT. Germline trimming cut 5 bases from V and 10 bases from J; bases unmatched to any gene: 8. This CDR3 has 14 residues. CDR3 region: CASSNRQGNSPLHF. CDR3 coding DNA: TGTGCCAGCAGTAACCGACAGGGAAACTCACCCCTCCACTTT.

The chain uses TRBV5-8 and TRBJ1-5; TRBD1 aligns across 9 bases. The CDR3 has 15 residues. Per germline, CDR1 SGHTS and CDR2 YDEGEE. Germline trimming cut 4 bases from V and 6 bases from J; bases unmatched to any gene: 8. The chain's CDR3 is CASSTLGQGSQPQHF. Written as DNA, the CDR3 is TGTGCCAGCAGCACGCTGGGACAGGGCTCTCAGCCCCAGCATTTT. Full variable domain (missing parts from reference TRBV5-8 and TRBJ1-5): EAGVTQSPTHLIKTRGQQATLRCSPISGHTSVYWYQQALGLGLQFLLWYDEGEERNRGNFPPRFSGRQFPNYSSELNVNALELEDSALYLCASSTLGQGSQPQHFGDGTRLSIL.

This clone was counted many times. The V call is TRBV30, the J call TRBJ2-7; 8 bases agree with TRBD1. J was trimmed by 2 bases and V by 0 bases; bases with no gene match: 18. CDR1 and CDR2 from the germline V gene are GTSNPN and SVGIG (reference sequence). The CDR3 is made up of 19 amino acids. Here the CDR3 DNA reads TGTGCCTGGAGTGTACGCCGCCAATCGGGGTGGACAGGGACCTACGAGCAGTACTTC. Its protein is CAWSVRRQSGWTGTYEQYF.

This rearrangement joins TRBV7-2 to TRBJ2-7, with TRBD2 matching over 7 bases. The germline gives CDR1 SGHTA, CDR2 FQGNSA. This CDR3 contains 14 residues. With 3 bases clipped from V and 0 bases from J, the junction kept 2 bases outside the gene matches. The CDR3 sequence: CASSFVAGSYEQYF. The CDR3 DNA follows: TGTGCCAGCAGCTTTGTAGCGGGCTCCTACGAGCAGTACTTC.

The chain joins TRBV18 to TRBJ1-2; perhaps TRBD1 as D (6 bases). The V end lost 4 bases, the J end lost 5 bases, and 17 bases lay between the germline ends. This CDR3 comprises 15 residues. Germline assignment: CDR1 KGHSH and CDR2 LQKENI. The CDR3: CASSRAAGEGYGYTF. For the CDR3, the DNA is TGTGCCAGCTCACGAGCCGCAGGGGAAGGATATGGCTACACCTTC.

V usage is TRBV19 and J usage is TRBJ1-3, with TRBD1 matching over 8 bases. The CDR3 contains 16 residues. J gave up 2 bases and V 1 base, and 4 bases lay outside the gene matches. From germline, CDR1 is LNHDA and CDR2 SQIVND (reference sequence). CDR3 sequence reads: CASSIGAQGAGNTIYF. CDR3 DNA: TGTGCCAGTAGTATAGGGGCACAGGGGGCTGGAAACACCATATATTTT. The complete variable domain, with remaining parts taken from reference TRBV19 and TRBJ1-3, reads DGGITQSPKYLFRKEGQNVTLSCEQNLNHDAMYWYRQDPGQGLRLIYYSQIVNDFQKGDIAEGYSVSREKKESFPLTVTSAQKNPTAFYLCASSIGAQGAGNTIYFGEGSWLTVV.

V gene TRBV4-1 combines with J gene TRBJ2-7; a possible D gene is TRBD2 (6 bases). Trimming stripped 0 bases from V and 3 bases from J, with 12 bases between. CDR3 size: 15 residues. The germline CDR1 and CDR2 sequences are MGHRA and YSYEKL. The CDR3 DNA reads as TGCGCCAGCAGCCAAGAGCGGGACTCCTTCTACGAGCAGTACTTC. Translation gives CASSQERDSFYEQYF.

To note about this clone: An end of the junction does not agree with germline; a read error may underlie this. V and J are TRBV12-5 and TRBJ1-5; 12 positions agree with TRBD1. CDR1 is LGHNT, CDR2 FRNRAP, per germline. This CDR3 comprises 15 residues. In nucleotides, the CDR3 is TGTGCTAGTGGTACCGGGACAGGGGGCAACCAGCCCCAGCATTTT. Protein: CASGTGTGGNQPQHF.

CDR3 coding DNA: TGCAGCGTTGAAGAGGGCAGGGGGCTAACCTACGAGCAGTACTTC. Protein: CSVEEGRGLTYEQYF. The chain joins TRBV29-1 to TRBJ2-7; TRBD1 matches at 8 bases. Unmatched junction bases numbered 6, after V lost 0 bases and J lost 2 bases. Germline V lookup: CDR1 SQVTM, CDR2 ANQGSEA. This CDR3 has 15 amino acids.

The V gene is TRBV3-1 (or the pseudogene TRBV3-2), the J gene TRBJ2-1; 7 positions match TRBD1. CDR1 is LGHDT, CDR2 YNNKEL, per germline (reference sequence). V dropped 3 bases and J dropped 0; count of bases not matched to a gene: 11. This CDR3 region has 18 residues. The CDR3 protein is CASSHPGQVQPSYNEQFF. The CDR3 DNA sequence: TGTGCCAGCAGCCATCCTGGACAGGTACAACCCTCCTACAATGAGCAGTTCTTC.

With regard to this clone: Other DNA sequences of this sample code for an identical CDR3. The genes are TRBV19 and TRBJ2-7, with a tentative D call TRBD2 (6 bases). The CDR3 is made up of 11 amino acids. V was pared by 3 bases and J by 6 bases, with 6 bases between. The V gene's germline CDR1 is LNHDA and CDR2 SQIVND (reference sequence). The CDR3 coding sequence is TGTGCCAGTAGTATCGGGGGCGAGCAGTACTTC. The encoded protein is CASSIGGEQYF.

This clone was observed a single time. This sequence joins TRBV9 and TRBJ1-1, with 8 nucleotides matching TRBD1. CDR1 is SGDLS, CDR2 YYNGEE, per germline. Losses at the gene ends were 3 bases for V and 8 bases for J; bases not matched to a gene: 3. This CDR3 is built from 12 residues. CDR3 region: CASSGQGKEAFF. The CDR3, as DNA: TGTGCCAGCAGCGGACAGGGGAAAGAAGCTTTCTTT.

The chain carries TRBV7-3 and TRBJ1-1; D is uncertain. CDR3 length: 14 amino acids. Deletions cut 2 bases from V and 1 base from J, with 8 bases between. Germline V gives CDR1 SGHTA, CDR2 FQGTGA. CDR3 sequence: CASSLGQRNTEAFF. The CDR3 DNA sequence: TGTGCCAGCAGCTTAGGGCAGAGGAACACTGAAGCTTTCTTT.

This clone has only one observation. This chain joins TRBV5-1 and TRBJ1-2; the match to TRBD1 covers 10 bases. Germline CDR1 is SGHRS and CDR2 is YFSETQ. The CDR3 runs to 14 residues. With V trimmed by 3 bases and J by 3 bases, 2 bases remained unmatched. CDR3 DNA: TGCGCCAGCAGCTCCGGGACAGGGGACTATGGCTACACCTTC. Translating gives CASSSGTGDYGYTF.

With regard to this clone: This same CDR3 is encoded by further DNA sequences in the sample. J is TRBJ2-7 and V is TRBV24-1, with a possible D match to TRBD1 (5 bases). Between the trimmed V and J ends, which lost 6 bases and 0 bases, there was a span of 5 bases. The CDR3 runs to 12 residues. CDR1 and CDR2 (germline): KGHDR, SFDVKD. CDR3 protein: CATSQGSYEQYF. DNA for the CDR3: TGTGCCACCAGTCAGGGCTCCTACGAGCAGTACTTC.

The chain is built from TRBV6-5 and TRBJ2-1; 10 bases match TRBD2. The CDR3 is 15 residues long. In germline, CDR1 is MNHEY, CDR2 SVGAGI. Trimming took 6 bases from V and 6 from J; bases not matched to a gene: 8. The CDR3 spells CASRVPGLASNEQFF. The CDR3, as DNA: TGTGCCAGCAGGGTACCGGGACTAGCGTCCAATGAGCAGTTCTTC.

The chain uses TRBV7-9 and TRBJ1-1; unclear D gene. Trimming removed 1 base from V and 12 bases from J, with 15 bases in between. Germline-derived CDR1 and CDR2 are SEHNR and FQNEAQ (reference sequence). This CDR3 is built from 13 residues. The CDR3 region has the DNA TGTGCCAGCAGCTTAGAGGGTGGACGGAGGACTTTCTTT. It codes for CASSLEGGRRTFF.